Following are 10 T cell receptor beta chains from one sample sequenced in a study of T cells in Graves' hyperthyroidism and ophthalmopathy. Template material for amplifying TCR beta CDR3 regions consisted of RNA transcripts. HTBI primers were employed in a first-round RT-PCR of the TCR CDR3. TCRdb passed the multiplex PCR reads through MiXCR, listing each CDR3 protein once. The sample consists of almost 600,000 distinct CDR3 sequences, approximately 14% of them appearing once. Sequenced sample: blood. The receptors here all came from a woman in her thirties with Graves' hyperthyroidism that later progressed to Graves' ophthalmopathy.

Concerning this clonotype itself: A junction end diverges from the germline sequence, so it may reflect a read error. The V gene is TRBV12-3 or TRBV12-4, the J gene TRBJ2-5; D may be TRBD2 (6 bases). There are 15 residues in the CDR3. The CDR3 spells CASSLGWGVGETRYF. For the CDR3, the DNA is TGTGCCAGCAGTTTAGGGTGGGGGGTCGGAGAGACCCGGTACTTC.

The sample holds many counts of this clonotype. The chain couples TRBV7-9 to TRBJ2-2, with 8 bases lining up with TRBD1. From germline, CDR1 is SEHNR and CDR2 FQNEAQ (reference sequence). Germline trimming cut 5 bases from V and 3 bases from J; bases unmatched to any gene: 8. CDR3 length: 16 amino acids. The CDR3: CASSPAGGSDTGELFF. The CDR3 bases are TGTGCCAGCAGCCCGGCAGGGGGCAGCGACACCGGGGAGCTGTTTTTT.

This clonotype was counted many times. The chain employs TRBV19 and TRBJ2-1; 10 bases align to TRBD1. Per the germline V gene, CDR1 is LNHDA and CDR2 is SQIVND (reference sequence). V gave up 6 bases and J gave up 0 bases; unmatched junction bases: 11. The CDR3 sequence is 18 residues long. CDR3 residues: CASSARVDRGTSYNEQFF. The CDR3 DNA sequence: TGTGCCAGTAGCGCCCGGGTGGACAGGGGGACCTCCTACAATGAGCAGTTCTTC.

Note on this clonotype: Because it lacks the conserved phenylalanine or tryptophan at the end, this CDR3 is likely a read error. This rearrangement joins TRBV5-1 to TRBJ2-5, with TRBD1 as a possible D gene (6 bases). The CDR3 sequence is 14 residues long. Germline values: CDR1 SGHRS, CDR2 YFSETQ. Trimming left V 3 bases short and J 0 bases short, with 9 bases between. CDR3 DNA sequence: TGCGCCAGCAGCTCTTCAGGGGACCAAGAGACCCAGTACCTC. Encoded protein: CASSSSGDQETQYL.

This clonotype was seen ten or more times. The chain links TRBV20-1 to TRBJ2-5, with no clear D. V was clipped by 1 base and J by 3 bases, with 3 bases between them. Germline CDR1 and CDR2: DFQATT and SNEGSKA (reference sequence). The CDR3 has 11 amino acids. Here the CDR3 reads CSARGEETQYF. The CDR3 DNA follows: TGCAGTGCTAGAGGGGAAGAGACCCAGTACTTC.

This clonotype was seen at least ten times. The chain uses TRBV10-3 and TRBJ2-6, with D hard to call. V was trimmed by 0 bases and J by 4 bases, leaving 19 bases between them. This CDR3 spans 19 amino acids. Germline-derived CDR1 and CDR2 are ENHRY and SYGVKD. CDR3 protein: CAISESTGPSELGANVLTF. The CDR3 coding sequence is TGTGCCATCAGTGAGTCGACCGGACCCTCGGAACTCGGGGCCAACGTCCTGACTTTC.

This clonotype appeared many times. V usage is TRBV15 and J usage is TRBJ2-2; 8 nucleotides agree with TRBD1. The ends lost 0 bases at V and 4 bases at J; junction bases unmatched: 10. Germline V CDR1 and CDR2: LNHNV, YYDKDF (reference sequence). The CDR3 contains 18 residues. The CDR3 loop reads CATSREGFGQGGTGELFF. The CDR3 nucleotides are TGTGCCACCAGCAGAGAAGGGTTTGGACAGGGCGGCACCGGGGAGCTGTTTTTT.

This clonotype was counted ten times or more. This chain joins TRBV5-1 and TRBJ2-1; D ambiguous. The V gene's germline CDR1 is SGHRS and CDR2 YFSETQ. CDR3 size: 14 residues. V lost 0 bases, J lost 2 bases, and 6 bases lay in between. The CDR3 DNA is TGCGCCAGCAGCTTGGATGGGGCCTACAATGAGCAGTTCTTC. Protein: CASSLDGAYNEQFF.

This clonotype showed up just a few times. This chain joins TRBV5-1 and TRBJ1-3; unclear D gene. Germline V CDR1 and CDR2: SGHRS, YFSETQ. Trimming pared 2 bases from V and 0 bases from J, leaving 12 bases between. The length of the CDR3 is 16 residues. The DNA for the CDR3 is TGCGCCAGCAGCTTCCTCGGGGTAAGCTCTGGAAACACCATATATTTT. Encoded protein: CASSFLGVSSGNTIYF. The complete variable domain, with remaining parts taken from reference TRBV5-1 and TRBJ1-3, reads KAGVTQTPRYLIKTRGQQVTLSCSPISGHRSVSWYQQTPGQGLQFLFEYFSETQRNKGNFPGRFSGRQFSNSRSEMNVSTLELGDSALYLCASSFLGVSSGNTIYFGEGSWLTVV.

This clonotype was recorded many times. This chain uses TRBV15 with TRBJ2-5; 10 bases map to TRBD2. Germline trimming cut 3 bases from V and 4 bases from J; bases unmatched to any gene: 8. Germline lookup yields CDR1 LNHNV and CDR2 YYDKDF (reference sequence). CDR3 length: 16 amino acids. CDR3 sequence reads: CATSRNRAGGSETQYF. CDR3 sequence (DNA): TGTGCCACCAGCAGGAACAGAGCGGGAGGGTCAGAGACCCAGTACTTC.